This T cell receptor (beta chain) is from a study of cytomegalovirus exposure and HLA in healthy donors. This CDR3 comprises 14 residues. The V and J ends lost 4 bases and 3 bases respectively, with 12 bases between them. From germline, CDR1 is LNHDA and CDR2 SQIVND (reference sequence). Researchers ran the PCR with 60 Vbeta and 13 Jbeta primers. Clones were sequenced by immunoSEQ multiplex PCR, and TCRdb holds only the in-frame ones, with some missing. The table includes about 140,000 clones, over 70% detected once. In its sample, this clone was seen a few times. Sequenced sample: PBMCs. V usage is TRBV19 and J usage is TRBJ1-2, with unresolved D. The source is a male donor in good health and CMV-seronegative. The CDR3 sequence: CASSKPQTHYGYTF. The CDR3 nucleotides read TGTGCCAGTAGTAAGCCCCAAACTCACTATGGCTACACCTTC. The full variable domain, in which reference TRBV19 and TRBJ1-2 provide the parts outside the CDR3, is DGGITQSPKYLFRKEGQNVTLSCEQNLNHDAMYWYRQDPGQGLRLIYYSQIVNDFQKGDIAEGYSVSREKKESFPLTVTSAQKNPTAFYLCASSKPQTHYGYTFGSGTRLTVV.